The 22 T cell receptor beta chains given below trace back to one sample, sequenced in a study of cytomegalovirus exposure and HLA in healthy donors. Generated by immunoSEQ multiplex PCR, the TCRdb table keeps only in-frame clones and is missing some. The sample shows 78,000 or so clones, just under 95% of them seen only once. The specimen was PBMCs. All receptors come from a woman in her late teens or twenties in good health and CMV-seropositive.

This chain links TRBV10-3 with TRBJ2-7; a weak D match, TRBD2 (6 bases). The V end lost 6 bases, the J end lost 2 bases, and 20 bases lay between the germline ends. Germline CDR1 ENHRY, CDR2 SYGVKD. The CDR3 loop spans 16 amino acids. CDR3 in amino acids: CAIRSEKRAPAYEQYF. Written as DNA, the CDR3 is TGTGCCATCAGGTCCGAGAAGCGGGCCCCGGCCTACGAGCAGTACTTC.

The genes are TRBV18 and TRBJ2-7, with 8 nucleotides matching TRBD1. The CDR3 has 16 residues. The V and J ends lost 6 bases and 1 base, in that order; junction bases with no gene match: 11. In germline, CDR1 is KGHSH, CDR2 LQKENI. CDR3 sequence: CASSPWGQVSSYEQYF. The CDR3 DNA sequence: TGTGCCAGCTCCCCATGGGGACAGGTCTCGTCCTACGAGCAGTACTTC.

The chain couples TRBV9 to TRBJ1-3; the D is unclear. V lost 2 bases to trimming and J lost 2 bases, with 11 bases between them. Germline CDR1 reads SGDLS; CDR2 reads YYNGEE. This CDR3 comprises 15 residues. The DNA for the CDR3 is TGTGCCAGCAGCGTGAGAAGTTATCCTGGAAACACCATATATTTT. It codes for CASSVRSYPGNTIYF.

This chain uses TRBV18 with TRBJ2-7, with TRBD1 matching over 7 bases. This CDR3 is 13 amino acids long. Looked up from germline, CDR1 is KGHSH and CDR2 is LQKENI. The ends lost 9 bases at V and 1 base at J; junction bases unmatched: 6. CDR3 DNA sequence: TGTGCCAGTGGAGACAGGGAGTCCTACGAGCAGTACTTC. Its protein product is CASGDRESYEQYF.

The gene calls are TRBV5-4 and TRBJ2-2; the match to TRBD1 covers 9 bases. The germline V gene encodes CDR1 SGHNT and CDR2 YYREEE (reference sequence). With V trimmed by 0 bases and J by 6 bases, 6 bases remained unmatched. CDR3 length equals 16 residues. Written as DNA, the CDR3 is TGTGCCAGCAGCTTGGAGTTACAGGGGGCGGCCGGGGAGCTGTTTTTT. Translation: CASSLELQGAAGELFF.

The chain joins TRBV2 to TRBJ1-5; 7 bases line up with TRBD1. CDR1 and CDR2 (germline): SNHLY, FYNNEI. The trim removed 7 bases at V and 3 bases at J, leaving 12 bases unmatched. The CDR3 is made up of 16 amino acids. The CDR3 sequence is CASTRGDSAFNQPQHF. The CDR3 bases are TGTGCCAGCACCCGTGGGGACAGCGCGTTCAATCAGCCCCAGCATTTT. Full variable domain (outside the CDR3, taken from reference TRBV2 and TRBJ1-5): EPEVTQTPSHQVTQMGQEVILRCVPISNHLYFYWYRQILGQKVEFLVSFYNNEISEKSEIFDDQFSVERPDGSNFTLKIRSTKLEDSAMYFCASTRGDSAFNQPQHFGDGTRLSIL.

The chain links TRBV7-9 to TRBJ2-1; 8 nucleotides agree with TRBD2. V shed 3 bases, J shed 7 bases, and the junction held 8 bases outside the gene matches. Germline CDR1 SEHNR, CDR2 FQNEAQ (reference sequence). The length of the CDR3 is 15 residues. CDR3: CASSFGGGFENEQFF. The CDR3 DNA follows: TGTGCCAGCAGCTTTGGCGGGGGGTTTGAAAATGAGCAGTTCTTC. The whole variable domain, remainder taken from reference TRBV7-9 and TRBJ2-1, is DTGVSQNPRHKITKRGQNVTFRCDPISEHNRLYWYRQTLGQGPEFLTYFQNEAQLEKSRLLSDRFSAERPKGSFSTLEIQRTEQGDSAMYLCASSFGGGFENEQFFGPGTRLTVL.

The chain uses TRBV6-1 and TRBJ2-7, with 8 bases identical to TRBD2. V shed 1 base and J 2 bases; nucleotides not matched to a gene: 7. CDR3 length: 16 residues. Germline V gene lookup returns CDR1 MNHNS and CDR2 SASEGT. CDR3 bases: TGTGCCAGCAGTGAAGGAAGACTAGCGCGTACCTACGAGCAGTACTTC. Translated: CASSEGRLARTYEQYF.

V gene TRBV6-1 combines with J gene TRBJ1-4; D uncertain. The germline V and J ends were trimmed by 2 bases and 4 bases, with 11 bases remaining between them. Germline values: CDR1 MNHNS, CDR2 SASEGT. The CDR3 runs 15 residues. The CDR3 nucleotides read TGTGCCAGCAGTGAATATGGGCCGCTTAATGAAAAACTGTTTTTT. This codes for CASSEYGPLNEKLFF.

This clone came up once. The V gene is TRBV9, the J gene TRBJ1-3, with D tentatively TRBD1 (5 bases). With 3 bases removed from V and 1 base from J, the gap between germline ends came to 11 bases. There are 15 residues in the CDR3. CDR1 is SGDLS, CDR2 YYNGEE, per germline. The CDR3 spells CASSALGGSGNTIYF. CDR3 coding DNA: TGTGCCAGCAGCGCCCTGGGGGGATCTGGAAACACCATATATTTT.

The CDR3 nucleotides read TGTGCCAGCTCAGGAAGAACAAGGACTAGCGGGAGGGCCGGTGAAGGCAATGAGCAGTTCTTC. Its translation: CASSGRTRTSGRAGEGNEQFF. This chain connects TRBV18 to TRBJ2-1; 15 bases are shared with TRBD2. CDR1 is KGHSH and CDR2 is LQKENI in the germline V gene. This CDR3 has 21 amino acids. The ends lost 5 bases at V and 6 bases at J; junction bases unmatched: 20.

This chain links TRBV5-1 with TRBJ1-3; D unresolved. From germline, CDR1 is SGHRS and CDR2 YFSETQ. The length of the CDR3 is 14 residues. Deletions cut 3 bases from V and 0 bases from J, with 7 bases between. The CDR3 is CASSSADSGNTIYF. CDR3 bases: TGCGCCAGCAGCTCCGCAGACTCTGGAAACACCATATATTTT.

The V and J genes are TRBV2 and TRBJ2-3; 13 bases align to TRBD2. CDR1 SNHLY and CDR2 FYNNEI come from the germline V gene. The CDR3 is 15 residues long. The V and J ends lost 7 bases and 8 bases, in that order; junction bases with no gene match: 9. The CDR3 sequence is CASTGTSGAGGTQYF. The CDR3 DNA reads as TGTGCCAGCACCGGGACTAGCGGGGCCGGAGGTACGCAGTATTTT. Drawing the rest from reference TRBV2 and TRBJ2-3, the complete variable domain is EPEVTQTPSHQVTQMGQEVILRCVPISNHLYFYWYRQILGQKVEFLVSFYNNEISEKSEIFDDQFSVERPDGSNFTLKIRSTKLEDSAMYFCASTGTSGAGGTQYFGPGTRLTVL.

The chain carries TRBV19 and TRBJ2-1; TRBD2 matches at 7 bases. J was trimmed by 3 bases and V by 3 bases; bases with no gene match: 8. The CDR3 loop spans 16 amino acids. Germline V gene sequence: CDR1 LNHDA, CDR2 SQIVND (reference sequence). The CDR3 DNA sequence: TGTGCCAGTAGTATGCCGGGGAAGCGGGACTACAATGAGCAGTTCTTC. Translated: CASSMPGKRDYNEQFF.

The chain joins TRBV7-2 to TRBJ2-1; D unclear. CDR1 and CDR2 from the germline V gene are SGHTA and FQGNSA. V gave up 5 bases and J gave up 7 bases, with 12 bases separating them. The CDR3 contains 13 residues. The CDR3 is CASSPILGNEQFF. The DNA of the CDR3 is TGTGCCAGCAGCCCCATTCTCGGGAATGAGCAGTTCTTC. The full variable domain, with the rest looked up from reference TRBV7-2 and TRBJ2-1, is GAGVSQSPSNKVTEKGKDVELRCDPISGHTALYWYRQSLGQGLEFLIYFQGNSAPDKSGLPSDRFSAERTGGSVSTLTIQRTQQEDSAVYLCASSPILGNEQFFGPGTRLTVL.

The chain joins TRBV6-4 to TRBJ1-2; 8 positions match TRBD1. This CDR3 region has 15 residues. Trimming cost V 0 bases and J 4 bases; bases outside gene matches: 4. Germline V gene sequence: CDR1 MRHNA, CDR2 SNTAGT. The CDR3, as DNA: TGTGCCAGCAGTGACTCGGCAGGGGGCCCCTATGGCTACACCTTC. Its translation is CASSDSAGGPYGYTF.

The V call is TRBV30, the J call TRBJ2-1, with 10 bases lining up with TRBD2. The CDR3 consists of 18 residues. J lost 2 bases, V lost 2 bases, and 12 bases had no gene match. Germline-derived CDR1 and CDR2 are GTSNPN and SVGIG (reference sequence). This CDR3 is CAWSQGAGGPFTYNEQFF. As DNA, the CDR3 is TGTGCCTGGAGTCAAGGAGCGGGAGGGCCATTTACCTACAATGAGCAGTTCTTC.

The chain is built from TRBV6-6 and TRBJ2-1; D is ambiguous. V was shortened by 2 bases and J by 9 bases, with 11 bases between the two germline ends. CDR3 length: 13 residues. Germline lookup yields CDR1 MNHNY and CDR2 SVGAGI (reference sequence). In nucleotides, the CDR3 is TGTGCCAGCAGTTACGATACCCCTAGTGAGCAGTTCTTC. Its protein product is CASSYDTPSEQFF.

The chain uses TRBV9 and TRBJ2-5; the match to TRBD2 covers 9 bases. This CDR3 region has 15 residues. Germline loops: CDR1 SGDLS, CDR2 YYNGEE. With V trimmed by 6 bases and J by 5 bases, 11 bases remained unmatched. CDR3 sequence reads: CASKRREGVGETQYF. The DNA for the CDR3 is TGTGCCAGCAAGCGGCGGGAGGGTGTCGGGGAGACCCAGTACTTC.

The chain joins TRBV29-1 to TRBJ2-2; 10 nucleotides agree with TRBD1. There are 15 residues in the CDR3. Germline V CDR1 and CDR2: SQVTM, ANQGSEA. J lost 2 bases, V lost 4 bases, and 4 bases had no gene match. Here the CDR3 reads CSVARTGGNTGELFF. Written as DNA, the CDR3 is TGCAGCGTTGCTAGGACAGGGGGAAACACCGGGGAGCTGTTTTTT.

The J gene is TRBJ1-4, the V gene TRBV7-9; D is unclear. Looked up from germline, CDR1 is SEHNR and CDR2 is FQNEAQ (reference sequence). CDR3 size: 13 residues. V was pared by 5 bases and J by 5 bases, with 9 bases between. The CDR3 DNA sequence: TGTGCCAGCAGCGGGCCTTCCAATGAAAAACTGTTTTTT. This codes for CASSGPSNEKLFF.

This clone came up once. The J gene is TRBJ2-3, the V gene TRBV28; 8 bases match TRBD1. Germline lookup yields CDR1 MDHEN and CDR2 SYDVKM. There are 15 residues in the CDR3. The J segment lost 0 bases and the V segment lost 2 bases, leaving 1 base of the junction unmatched. The CDR3: CASSLGTGSTDTQYF. For the CDR3, the DNA is TGTGCCAGCAGTTTAGGGACAGGAAGCACAGATACGCAGTATTTT.